The 7 T cell receptor beta chains in this list originate from one sample, sequenced in a study of memory CD4+ T cells and cytomegalovirus serostatus. Method: immunoSEQ multiplex PCR; TCRdb's copy keeps in-frame clones and lacks some. The sample holds about 50,000 clones, under 80% seen once. The sort gate was single viable CD3+CD4+CD8-CD45RO+ cells for memory CD4+ T cells. Sequenced material: memory CD4+ T cells from blood. Receptor source: an adult in good health and CMV-seronegative.

This sequence joins TRBV7-9 and TRBJ1-1; no definite D call. V was pared by 5 bases and J by 0 bases, with 7 bases between. Germline values: CDR1 SEHNR, CDR2 FQNEAQ (reference sequence). This CDR3 comprises 13 residues. CDR3 residues: CASSPRLNTEAFF. The CDR3 coding sequence is TGTGCCAGCAGCCCACGTCTGAACACTGAAGCTTTCTTT.

This sequence joins TRBV7-2 and TRBJ1-5; tentative D call: TRBD1 (6 bases). Trimming removed 5 bases at V and 0 bases at J, with 14 bases between. This CDR3 is built from 16 residues. The germline CDR1 and CDR2 sequences are SGHTA and FQGNSA. CDR3 region: CASSLRTVYSNQPQHF. CDR3 nucleotides: TGTGCCAGCAGCCTGAGGACAGTCTATAGCAATCAGCCCCAGCATTTT.

This clone showed up just once. The rearrangement links TRBV11-2 to TRBJ2-1, with D possibly being TRBD1 or TRBD2 (5 bases each). Germline CDR1 and CDR2: SGHAT and FQNNGV. V was clipped by 1 base and J by 3 bases, with 10 bases between them. There are 15 residues in the CDR3. The CDR3 spells CASSLARDLYNEQFF. DNA of the CDR3: TGTGCCAGCAGCTTAGCCAGGGACCTCTACAATGAGCAGTTCTTC.

This chain uses TRBV18 with TRBJ2-6; TRBD2 aligns across 7 bases. The V segment lost 2 bases and the J segment 4 bases; nucleotides outside the gene matches: 5. Germline V gene data show CDR1 as KGHSH and CDR2 as LQKENI. The CDR3 sequence is 16 residues long. CDR3 bases: TGTGCCAGCTCACCAATCGGGAGGTCCGGGGCCAACGTCCTGACTTTC. Its translation is CASSPIGRSGANVLTF.

This chain joins TRBV2 and TRBJ1-4; D is undetermined. From germline, CDR1 is SNHLY and CDR2 FYNNEI. Trimming removed 1 base at V and 8 bases at J, with 11 bases between. The CDR3 covers 14 residues. The CDR3 is CASSEGFPREKLFF. CDR3 in DNA: TGTGCCAGCAGTGAAGGTTTCCCAAGGGAAAAACTGTTTTTT.

The chain combines TRBV7-3 with TRBJ2-1; TRBD2 aligns across 15 bases. The CDR3 spans 18 residues. The germline V gene encodes CDR1 SGHTA and CDR2 FQGTGA. The ends lost 5 bases at V and 3 bases at J; junction bases unmatched: 8. The CDR3 bases are TGTGCCAGCAGCACAGGACTAGCGGGAGGGCCGGACTACAATGAGCAGTTCTTC. It translates to CASSTGLAGGPDYNEQFF.

This clone was seen a few times. V usage is TRBV5-4 and J usage is TRBJ2-6; possible D gene TRBD1, 7 bases. The V gene's germline CDR1 is SGHNT and CDR2 YYREEE (reference sequence). CDR3 length equals 17 residues. V was cut by 1 base and J by 0 bases, with 11 bases left in between. In DNA, the CDR3 is TGTGCCAGCAGCTTGTCAGGGGGGATCTCTGGGGCCAACGTCCTGACTTTC. Translating it yields CASSLSGGISGANVLTF.